Below, one T cell receptor (beta chain) is given with its context. This clone was detected a few times. What antigen it recognizes has not been identified. No qualities accompany the bases; no much larger clone lies one base away. Each donor gave one peripheral blood draw, averaging around 120 mL, which was collected into heparinised tubes. A BD FACSAria II was used to sort naive, central memory, regulatory and stem cell-like memory CD4+ T cells with a panel that included CD45RO, CCR7, CD25, CD127, CD95 and CD27. A purity above 95% was achieved for all sorted populations. Right away, PBMCs were isolated by Lymphoprep density gradient centrifugation and were stained directly, with no culture step. Samples were stained and sorted in pairs, with one healthy donor and one patient per experiment, so that batch effects were minimized. The sample is drawn from a study of beta chain features in type 1 diabetes listed by TCRdb under 2018. Regarding the complete study: Patients and healthy donors did not differ in mean age, gender distribution, total cell number or subset yield. Across all samples, some 99 million sorted cells were examined, and cell number per subset correlated strongly with RNA yield. The study compared the TCRB repertoires of sorted circulating CD4+ T cell subsets in recently diagnosed type 1 diabetes patients with those in matched healthy donors. Regulatory and stem cell-like memory subsets were obtained from only 8 patients and roughly eight healthy donors, while naive and central memory subsets were obtained from all 28 donors.

The entire isolated RNA was reverse transcribed using the High Capacity cDNA Reverse Transcription Kit, and thus expressed TCRB transcripts were sequenced. Deep immunoSEQ sequencing was applied to naive, central memory and regulatory T cell samples, giving an average of roughly 3.5 million total reads per sample. Sorted cells were lysed in RLT buffer and RNA was extracted with DNase-treated RNeasy Micro or Mini kits, depending on cell number. Each cell subset was processed separately to prevent cross-contamination, with patient and healthy donor samples processed together. TCRB sequences were amplified from cDNA with the immunoSEQ multiplex PCR, producing 87-bp fragments spanning the CDR3 region. Amplicons were sequenced on the Illumina HiSeq platform. From the authors' description of their analysis: PCR bias was corrected computationally using synthetic template baselines, and reads within Hamming distance 2 were collapsed, with unmergeable singletons discarded. Reads were aligned against IMGT to assign V, D and J genes, CDR3 length and insertions or deletions at six rearrangement sites. Within each subset, clonotype counts were normalized to sorted cell number, and only after that were true diversity and Gini coefficients computed with the tcR R package. The overlap coefficient, calculated on TCRB nucleotide sequences, was used to quantify repertoire sharing. Out-of-frame TCRB sequences from naive cells were analyzed as a proxy for the pre-selection repertoire. TCRdb provides this immuneACCESS table in a form limited to in-frame rearrangements. Some clones are lacking; in checked studies, under half of them reflect an unresolved V gene, and why the rest are absent is not known. V, J and clone size are those of that table, while D and trimming were read from the DNA. Counted in this sample were fewer than 900,000 clones; 15% to 20% of them appeared once. The top ten clonotypes cover roughly 0.025% of the sample.

V is cut back by 7 bases and J by 3 bases, with 4 bases in the junction unmatched. From the cysteine up to the phenylalanine, the CDR3 has a length of 13 residues. CDR3 DNA only is kept here, 39 bases in frame from base 1. Reading the germline V gene gives CDR1 MDHEN and CDR2 SYDVKM. General study outcomes and caveats: PCR might favor shorter templates, but patient and control samples were amplified and corrected together, so any skew would affect both groups equally. Fewer insertions and more nucleotide deletions at VDJ recombination sites were observed in patients with type 1 diabetes, implying thymic rearrangement abnormalities. Sequencing cDNA rather than genomic DNA could over-represent highly expressing activated cells, although activation and CD3 levels did not differ between groups. Naive, central memory and regulatory TCRB repertoires appeared to be more alike among patients than among healthy donors. A moderate but significant shortening of TCRB CDR3 length was observed in type 1 diabetes patients in all four CD4+ subsets. Because small numbers of individuals were included in the HLA sub-analyses, any influence of HLA type on TCRB rearrangement was left unresolved.

Material: naive CD4+ T cells from blood. In light of the paper, this sample's cell subset or site label describes: true naive CD4+ T cells. The rearranged segments are TRBV28 and TRBJ2-7; 9 of the junction bases match TRBD1. The receptor comes from a woman younger than 35 in good health. The DNA sequence is given as TGTGCCAGCATTGGGACAGGGCGCTACGAGCAGTACTTC. This codes for CASIGTGRYEQYF.